The clone carrying this TCR beta chain was detected once. Here immunoSEQ multiplex PCR was the method, and the copy in TCRdb shows in-frame clones only, minus some. The table shows over 800,000 clones, with around 93% occurring only once. The CDR3 totals 14 residues. Per germline, CDR1 SGHNT and CDR2 YYREEE (reference sequence). V was clipped by 3 bases and J by 5 bases; unmatched bases: 7. The data were taken from a study of shared clonotypes between healthy human individuals. Positively selected for CCR7, the CD45RO-negative cells used as naive CD8 cells excluded terminally differentiated effector memory CD45RA+ cells.

The material sequenced was naive CD8+ T cells sorted from blood. This chain uses TRBV5-4 with TRBJ2-7, with 8 bases matching TRBD2. This clonotype was obtained from a man aged 25 to 40 in good health. CDR3 in amino acids: CASSYAGGEDEQYF. The CDR3 nucleotides are TGTGCCAGCAGCTATGCGGGAGGCGAGGACGAGCAGTACTTC.